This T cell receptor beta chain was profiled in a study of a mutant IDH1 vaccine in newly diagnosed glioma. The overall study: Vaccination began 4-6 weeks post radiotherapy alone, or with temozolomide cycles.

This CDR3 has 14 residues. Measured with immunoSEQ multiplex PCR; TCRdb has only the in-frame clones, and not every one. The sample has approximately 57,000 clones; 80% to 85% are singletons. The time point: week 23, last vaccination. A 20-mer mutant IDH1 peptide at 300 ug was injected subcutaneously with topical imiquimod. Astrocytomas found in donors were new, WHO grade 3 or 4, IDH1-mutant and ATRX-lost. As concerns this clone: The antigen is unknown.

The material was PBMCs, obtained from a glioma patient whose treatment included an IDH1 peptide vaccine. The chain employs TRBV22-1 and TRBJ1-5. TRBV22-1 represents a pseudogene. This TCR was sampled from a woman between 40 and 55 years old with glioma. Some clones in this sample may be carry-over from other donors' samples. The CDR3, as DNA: TGTCCTGGGAGCGCTTACTCTGGGAATCAGCCCCAGCATTTT. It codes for CPGSAYSGNQPQHF.